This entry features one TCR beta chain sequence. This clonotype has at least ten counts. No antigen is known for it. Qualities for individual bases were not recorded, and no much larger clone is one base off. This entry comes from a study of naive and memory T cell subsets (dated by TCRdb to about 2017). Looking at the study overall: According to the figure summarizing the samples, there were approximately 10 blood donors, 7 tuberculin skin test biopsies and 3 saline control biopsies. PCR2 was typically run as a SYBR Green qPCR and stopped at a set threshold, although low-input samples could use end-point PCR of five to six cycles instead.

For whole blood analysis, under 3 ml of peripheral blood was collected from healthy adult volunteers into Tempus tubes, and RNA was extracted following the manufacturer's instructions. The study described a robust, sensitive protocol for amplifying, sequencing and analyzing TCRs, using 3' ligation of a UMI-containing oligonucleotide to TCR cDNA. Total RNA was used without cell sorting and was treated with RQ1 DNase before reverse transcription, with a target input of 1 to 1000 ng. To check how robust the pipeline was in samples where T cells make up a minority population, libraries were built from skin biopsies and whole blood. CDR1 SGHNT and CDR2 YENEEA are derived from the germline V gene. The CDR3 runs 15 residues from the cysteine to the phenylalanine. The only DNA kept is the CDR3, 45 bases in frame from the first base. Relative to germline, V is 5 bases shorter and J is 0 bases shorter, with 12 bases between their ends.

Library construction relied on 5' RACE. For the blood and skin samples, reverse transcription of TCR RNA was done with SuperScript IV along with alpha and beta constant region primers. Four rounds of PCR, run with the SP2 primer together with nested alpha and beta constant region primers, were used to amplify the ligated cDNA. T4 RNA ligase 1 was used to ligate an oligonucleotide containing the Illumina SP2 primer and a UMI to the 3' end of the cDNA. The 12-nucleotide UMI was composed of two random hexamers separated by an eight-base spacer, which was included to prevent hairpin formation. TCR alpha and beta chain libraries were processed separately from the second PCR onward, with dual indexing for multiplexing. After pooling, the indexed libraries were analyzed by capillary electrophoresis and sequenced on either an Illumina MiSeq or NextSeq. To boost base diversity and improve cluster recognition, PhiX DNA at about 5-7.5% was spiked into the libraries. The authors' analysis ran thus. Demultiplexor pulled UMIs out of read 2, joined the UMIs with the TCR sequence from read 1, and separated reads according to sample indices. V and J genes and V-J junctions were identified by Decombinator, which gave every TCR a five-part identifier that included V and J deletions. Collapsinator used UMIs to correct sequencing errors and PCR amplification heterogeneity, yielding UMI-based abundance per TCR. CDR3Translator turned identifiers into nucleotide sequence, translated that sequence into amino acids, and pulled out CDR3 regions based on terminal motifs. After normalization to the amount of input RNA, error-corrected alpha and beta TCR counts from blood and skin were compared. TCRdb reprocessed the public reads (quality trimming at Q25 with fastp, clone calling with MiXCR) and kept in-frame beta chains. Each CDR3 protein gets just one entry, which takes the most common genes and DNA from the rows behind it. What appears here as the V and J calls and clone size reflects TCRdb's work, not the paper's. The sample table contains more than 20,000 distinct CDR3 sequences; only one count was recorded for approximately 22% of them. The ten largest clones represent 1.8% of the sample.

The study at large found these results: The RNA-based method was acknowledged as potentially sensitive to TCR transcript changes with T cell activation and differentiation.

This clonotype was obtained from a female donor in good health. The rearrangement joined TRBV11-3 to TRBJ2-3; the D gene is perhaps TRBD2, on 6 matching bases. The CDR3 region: CASSKRGISTDTQYF. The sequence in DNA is TGTGCCAGCAGCAAACGGGGGATTAGCACAGATACGCAGTATTTT.